The rows below give T cell receptor beta chains drawn from one sample of a study of identical twins. TCRdb re-analysed the 5' RACE reads in MiXCR, keeping a single row per CDR3 protein. The sample yields fewer than 650,000 distinct CDR3 sequences, 7.1% seen once. These same data were also listed under a study on yellow fever vaccine responses in identical twins.

The source material was PBMCs. Receptors were obtained from a woman aged 18-29 years in good health. Both conserved end residues are part of each CDR3. A D gene is named only where the DNA matches it firmly. The size entry is marked missing in some rows and otherwise reads once, few, many or a size class.

cdr3_aa: CSAERQGAPTGELFF; cdr3_nt: TGCAGCGCCGAAAGGCAGGGGGCGCCCACCGGGGAGCTGTTTTTT; clone_size: many; j_call: TRBJ2-2; d_call: TRBD1; v_call: TRBV29-1
cdr3_aa: CATSKTSGIYNEQFF; cdr3_nt: TGTGCCACCAGCAAGACTAGCGGGATATACAATGAGCAGTTCTTC; clone_size: .; j_call: TRBJ2-1; d_call: TRBD2; v_call: TRBV15
cdr3_aa: CASSSDSITRLGGANVLTF; cdr3_nt: TGCGCCAGCAGCTCGGACAGTATCACAAGGCTGGGTGGGGCCAACGTCCTGACTTTC; clone_size: few; j_call: TRBJ2-6; d_call: .; v_call: TRBV5-1
cdr3_aa: CSAAGTGGSGANVLTF; cdr3_nt: TGCAGTGCGGCCGGGACAGGGGGCTCTGGGGCCAACGTCCTGACTTTC; clone_size: .; j_call: TRBJ2-6; d_call: TRBD1; v_call: TRBV20-1
cdr3_aa: CASSGTGTLGSPLHF; cdr3_nt: TGTGCCAGCAGCGGGACCGGGACCCTGGGTTCACCCCTCCACTTT; clone_size: few; j_call: TRBJ1-6; d_call: .; v_call: TRBV9
cdr3_aa: CASSLMGRESILF; cdr3_nt: TGTGCCAGCAGCTTAATGGGCAGAGAATCCATCCTTTTT; clone_size: few; j_call: TRBJ1-1; d_call: .; v_call: TRBV5-6
cdr3_aa: CASSFAPGPYNEQFF; cdr3_nt: TGTGCCAGCAGCTTCGCACCGGGTCCCTACAATGAGCAGTTCTTC; clone_size: many; j_call: TRBJ2-1; d_call: .; v_call: TRBV5-5
cdr3_aa: CASTPQPPRGANVLTF; cdr3_nt: TGTGCCAGCACCCCGCAACCCCCTCGAGGGGCCAACGTCCTGACTTTC; clone_size: few; j_call: TRBJ2-6; d_call: .; v_call: TRBV2
cdr3_aa: CASSQPPGQGRYEQYF; cdr3_nt: TGTGCCAGCAGCCAGCCGCCCGGACAGGGAAGGTACGAGCAGTACTTC; clone_size: few; j_call: TRBJ2-7; d_call: TRBD1; v_call: TRBV4-2
cdr3_aa: CASSQSPLLSSGGGYTF; cdr3_nt: TGCGCCAGCAGTCAAAGCCCCCTCCTTTCGTCGGGTGGCGGCTACACCTTC; clone_size: few; j_call: TRBJ1-2; d_call: .; v_call: TRBV4-1
cdr3_aa: CASSLRSGDTGELFF; cdr3_nt: TGTGCCAGCAGCTTACGTTCGGGGGACACCGGGGAGCTGTTTTTT; clone_size: .; j_call: TRBJ2-2; d_call: .; v_call: TRBV7-9
cdr3_aa: CASSPLVAGVADTQYF; cdr3_nt: TGTGCCAGCAGCCCTCTGGTGGCGGGAGTGGCAGATACGCAGTATTTT; clone_size: .; j_call: TRBJ2-3; d_call: TRBD2; v_call: TRBV7-9
cdr3_aa: CASRQSNQPQHF; cdr3_nt: TGTGCCAGCCGACAGAGCAATCAGCCCCAGCATTTT; clone_size: many; j_call: TRBJ1-5; d_call: .; v_call: TRBV12-3/TRBV12-4
cdr3_aa: CASSLDTAGETQYF; cdr3_nt: TGCGCCAGCAGCTTGGACACTGCAGGGGAGACCCAGTACTTC; clone_size: .; j_call: TRBJ2-5; d_call: .; v_call: TRBV5-1
cdr3_aa: CASSGATGQGANTEAFF; cdr3_nt: TGTGCCAGCAGCGGCGCTACGGGACAGGGGGCAAACACTGAAGCTTTCTTT; clone_size: few; j_call: TRBJ1-1; d_call: TRBD1; v_call: TRBV9
cdr3_aa: CAIESTSSEQFF; cdr3_nt: TGTGCCATCGAATCCACTAGCAGCGAGCAGTTCTTC; clone_size: few; j_call: TRBJ2-1; d_call: .; v_call: TRBV10-3
cdr3_aa: CSVEGGGFYGELFF; cdr3_nt: TGCAGCGTTGAAGGAGGGGGCTTTTACGGGGAGCTGTTTTTT; clone_size: few; j_call: TRBJ2-2; d_call: TRBD1; v_call: TRBV29-1
cdr3_aa: CATYPFSGSGEQFF; cdr3_nt: TGTGCCACCTACCCTTTCAGCGGGAGTGGTGAGCAGTTCTTC; clone_size: many; j_call: TRBJ2-1; d_call: TRBD2; v_call: TRBV27
cdr3_aa: CASSLNGQGKGQPQHF; cdr3_nt: TGTGCCAGCAGTTTAAATGGGCAGGGGAAGGGGCAGCCCCAGCATTTT; clone_size: .; j_call: TRBJ1-5; d_call: .; v_call: TRBV28
cdr3_aa: CASSYSPLAGVYNEQFF; cdr3_nt: TGTGCCAGCAGTTACTCGCCACTAGCGGGAGTCTACAATGAGCAGTTCTTC; clone_size: many; j_call: TRBJ2-1; d_call: TRBD2; v_call: TRBV6-5
cdr3_aa: CASSHLENTGELFF; cdr3_nt: TGTGCCAGCAGCCATTTAGAGAACACCGGGGAGCTGTTTTTT; clone_size: .; j_call: TRBJ2-2; d_call: .; v_call: TRBV11-2
cdr3_aa: CASSQTGTSGGTDEQFF; cdr3_nt: TGTGCCAGCAGCCAGACAGGGACTAGCGGGGGGACTGATGAGCAGTTCTTC; clone_size: few; j_call: TRBJ2-1; d_call: TRBD2; v_call: TRBV28
cdr3_aa: CASSQDVPGLAGNTDTQYF; cdr3_nt: TGTGCCAGCAGCCAAGATGTCCCCGGACTAGCGGGGAACACAGATACGCAGTATTTT; clone_size: few; j_call: TRBJ2-3; d_call: TRBD2; v_call: TRBV3-1
cdr3_aa: CAISDLGLKAGYTF; cdr3_nt: TGTGCCATCAGTGACCTGGGGCTAAAGGCGGGCTACACCTTC; clone_size: many; j_call: TRBJ1-2; d_call: .; v_call: TRBV10-3
cdr3_aa: CSARGGGAYNEQFF; cdr3_nt: TGCAGTGCCAGAGGTGGGGGGGCATACAATGAGCAGTTCTTC; clone_size: few; j_call: TRBJ2-1; d_call: .; v_call: TRBV20-1
cdr3_aa: CSEDRGSNEQFF; cdr3_nt: TGCAGTGAGGACAGGGGAAGCAATGAGCAGTTCTTC; clone_size: many; j_call: TRBJ2-1; d_call: TRBD1; v_call: TRBV20-1
cdr3_aa: CATITLREQFF; cdr3_nt: TGTGCCACCATCACTCTTAGGGAGCAGTTCTTC; clone_size: few; j_call: TRBJ2-1; d_call: .; v_call: TRBV28
cdr3_aa: CASSGQGKKSPLHF; cdr3_nt: TGTGCCAGCAGCGGACAGGGGAAAAAGTCACCCCTCCACTTT; clone_size: many; j_call: TRBJ1-6; d_call: TRBD1; v_call: TRBV6-1
cdr3_aa: CASSYQRGPSSYNEQFF; cdr3_nt: TGTGCCAGCAGTTACCAGCGGGGGCCAAGCTCCTACAATGAGCAGTTCTTC; clone_size: many; j_call: TRBJ2-1; d_call: TRBD2; v_call: TRBV12-3/TRBV12-4